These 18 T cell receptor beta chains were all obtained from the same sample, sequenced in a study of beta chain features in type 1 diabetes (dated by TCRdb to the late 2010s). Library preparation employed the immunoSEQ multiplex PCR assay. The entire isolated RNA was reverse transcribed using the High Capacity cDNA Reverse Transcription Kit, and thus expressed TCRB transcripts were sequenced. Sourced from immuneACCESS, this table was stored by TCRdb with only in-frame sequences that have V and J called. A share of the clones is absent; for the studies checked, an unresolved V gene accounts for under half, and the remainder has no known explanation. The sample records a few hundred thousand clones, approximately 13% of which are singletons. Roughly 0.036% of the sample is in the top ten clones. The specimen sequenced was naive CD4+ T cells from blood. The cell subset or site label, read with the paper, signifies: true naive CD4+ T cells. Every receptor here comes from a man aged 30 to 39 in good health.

CDR3 sequence reads: CAWSPYLYSNQPQHF. CDR3 bases: TGTGCCTGGAGTCCCTACTTGTATAGCAATCAGCCCCAGCATTTT. The genes are TRBV30 and TRBJ1-5; D remains ambiguous. The CDR3 extends over 15 amino acids. CDR1 and CDR2 from the germline V gene are GTSNPN and SVGIG (reference sequence). Trimming stripped 2 bases from V and 0 bases from J, with 11 bases between.

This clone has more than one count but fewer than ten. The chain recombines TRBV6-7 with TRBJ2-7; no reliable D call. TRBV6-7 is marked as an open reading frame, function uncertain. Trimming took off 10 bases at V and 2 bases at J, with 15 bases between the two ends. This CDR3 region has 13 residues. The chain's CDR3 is CAIRRRLPYEQYV. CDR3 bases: TGTGCCATCCGCCGTAGGCTCCCCTACGAGCAGTACGTC.

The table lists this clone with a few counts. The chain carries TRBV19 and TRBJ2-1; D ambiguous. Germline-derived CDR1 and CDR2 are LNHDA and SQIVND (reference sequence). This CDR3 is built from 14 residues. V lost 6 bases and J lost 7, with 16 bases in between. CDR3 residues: CASRATFDGNEQFF. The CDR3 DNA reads TGTGCCAGTAGAGCGACTTTCGACGGGAATGAGCAGTTCTTC.

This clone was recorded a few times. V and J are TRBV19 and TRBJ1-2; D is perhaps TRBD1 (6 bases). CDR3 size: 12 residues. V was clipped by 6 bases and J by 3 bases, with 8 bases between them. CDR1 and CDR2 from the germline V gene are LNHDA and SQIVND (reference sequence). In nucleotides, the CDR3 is TGTGCCAGTAGAAGGACAGACTATGGCTACACCTTC. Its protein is CASRRTDYGYTF.

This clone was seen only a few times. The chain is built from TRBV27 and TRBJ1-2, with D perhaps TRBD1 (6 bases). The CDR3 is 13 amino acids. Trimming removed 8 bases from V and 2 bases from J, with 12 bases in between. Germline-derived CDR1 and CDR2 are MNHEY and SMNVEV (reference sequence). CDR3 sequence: CASGLDRNYGYTF. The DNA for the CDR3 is TGTGCCAGCGGATTGGACAGAAACTATGGCTACACCTTC.

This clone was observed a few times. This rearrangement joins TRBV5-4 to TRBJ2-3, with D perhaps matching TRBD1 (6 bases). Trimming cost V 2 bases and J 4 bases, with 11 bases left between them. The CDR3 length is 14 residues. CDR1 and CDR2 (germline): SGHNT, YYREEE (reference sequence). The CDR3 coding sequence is TGTGCCAGCAGCTTAGAAAGGGGGTCAGATACGCAGTATTTT. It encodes CASSLERGSDTQYF.

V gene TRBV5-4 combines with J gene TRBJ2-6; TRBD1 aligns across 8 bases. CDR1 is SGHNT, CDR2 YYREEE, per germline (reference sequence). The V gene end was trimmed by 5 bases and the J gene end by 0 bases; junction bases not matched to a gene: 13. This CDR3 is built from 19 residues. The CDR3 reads CASSGRSQGAGSGANVLTF. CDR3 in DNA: TGTGCCAGCAGTGGGCGATCTCAGGGGGCTGGCTCTGGGGCCAACGTCCTGACTTTC.

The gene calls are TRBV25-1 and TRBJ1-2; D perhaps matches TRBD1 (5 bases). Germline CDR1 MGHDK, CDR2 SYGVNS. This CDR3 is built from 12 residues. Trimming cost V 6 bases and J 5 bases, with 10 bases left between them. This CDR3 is CASSAGLYGYTF. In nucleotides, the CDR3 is TGTGCCAGCAGCGCGGGACTGTATGGCTACACCTTC.

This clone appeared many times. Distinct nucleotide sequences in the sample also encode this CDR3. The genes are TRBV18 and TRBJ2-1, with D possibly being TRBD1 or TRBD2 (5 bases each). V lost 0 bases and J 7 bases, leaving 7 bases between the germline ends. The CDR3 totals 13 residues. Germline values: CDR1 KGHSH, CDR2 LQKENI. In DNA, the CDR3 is TGTGCCAGCTCACCACCTGGGGGAAATGAGCAGTTCTTC. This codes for CASSPPGGNEQFF.

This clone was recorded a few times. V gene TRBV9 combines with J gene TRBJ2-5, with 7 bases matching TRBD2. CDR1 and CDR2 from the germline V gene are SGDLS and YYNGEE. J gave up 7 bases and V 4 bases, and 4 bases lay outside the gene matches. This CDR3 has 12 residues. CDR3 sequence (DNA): TGTGCCAGCAGCCGGGACTACGGGACCCAGTACTTC. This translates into CASSRDYGTQYF.

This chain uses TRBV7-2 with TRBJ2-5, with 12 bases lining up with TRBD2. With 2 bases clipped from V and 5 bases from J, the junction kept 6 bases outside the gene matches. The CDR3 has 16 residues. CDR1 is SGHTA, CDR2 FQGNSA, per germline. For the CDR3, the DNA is TGTGCCAGCAGCTTACCTAGCGGGGGGGCCGGTGAGACCCAGTACTTC. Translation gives CASSLPSGGAGETQYF.

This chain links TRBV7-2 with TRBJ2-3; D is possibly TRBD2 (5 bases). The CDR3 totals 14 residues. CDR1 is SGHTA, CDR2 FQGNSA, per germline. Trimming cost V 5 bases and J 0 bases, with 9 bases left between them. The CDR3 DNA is TGTGCCAGCAGCCAACAGCGGAGCACAGATACGCAGTATTTT. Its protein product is CASSQQRSTDTQYF.

The CDR3 protein is CASSTGTGYNEQFF. The CDR3 DNA is TGCGCCAGCAGTACCGGGACAGGGTACAATGAGCAGTTCTTC. V is TRBV10-1 and J is TRBJ2-1; 9 bases map to TRBD1. Trimming cost V 5 bases and J 4 bases; bases outside gene matches: 3. From germline, CDR1 is WNHNN and CDR2 SYGVQD (reference sequence). This CDR3 comprises 14 residues.

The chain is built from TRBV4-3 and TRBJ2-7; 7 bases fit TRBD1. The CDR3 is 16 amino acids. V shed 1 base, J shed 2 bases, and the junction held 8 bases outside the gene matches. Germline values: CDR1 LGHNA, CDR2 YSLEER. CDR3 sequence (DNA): TGCGCCAGCAGCCAAGGGATCTTTGGGACAGCCTACGAGCAGTACTTC. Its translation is CASSQGIFGTAYEQYF.

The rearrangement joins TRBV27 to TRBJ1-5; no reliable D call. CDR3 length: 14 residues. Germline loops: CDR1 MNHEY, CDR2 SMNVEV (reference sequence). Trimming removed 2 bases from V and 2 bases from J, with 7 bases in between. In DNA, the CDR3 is TGTGCCAGCAGTTTAGGTAGGGGCAATCAGCCCCAGCATTTT. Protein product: CASSLGRGNQPQHF.

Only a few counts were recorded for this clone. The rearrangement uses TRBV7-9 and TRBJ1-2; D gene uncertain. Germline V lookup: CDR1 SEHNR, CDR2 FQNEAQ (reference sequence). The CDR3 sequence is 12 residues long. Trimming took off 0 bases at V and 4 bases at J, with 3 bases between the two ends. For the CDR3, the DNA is TGTGCCAGCAGCTTAGCGGCCTATGGCTACACCTTC. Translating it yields CASSLAAYGYTF.

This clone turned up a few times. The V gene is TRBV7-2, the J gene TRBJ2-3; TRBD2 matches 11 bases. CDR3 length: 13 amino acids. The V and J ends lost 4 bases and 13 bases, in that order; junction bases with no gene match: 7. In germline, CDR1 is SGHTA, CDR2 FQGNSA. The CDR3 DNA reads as TGTGCCAGCAGCTCCGGACTAGCGGGTCGAAAGTATTTT. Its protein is CASSSGLAGRKYF. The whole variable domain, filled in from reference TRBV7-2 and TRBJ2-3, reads GAGVSQSPSNKVTEKGKDVELRCDPISGHTALYWYRQSLGQGLEFLIYFQGNSAPDKSGLPSDRFSAERTGGSVSTLTIQRTQQEDSAVYLCASSSGLAGRKYFGPGTRLTVL.

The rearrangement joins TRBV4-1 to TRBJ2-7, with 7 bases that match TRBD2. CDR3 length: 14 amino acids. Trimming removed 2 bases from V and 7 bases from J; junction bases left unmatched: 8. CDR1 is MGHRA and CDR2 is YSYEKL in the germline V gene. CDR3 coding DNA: TGCGCCAGCAGCCAAATGGGCGGGGGTCATGAGCAGTACTTC. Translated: CASSQMGGGHEQYF.